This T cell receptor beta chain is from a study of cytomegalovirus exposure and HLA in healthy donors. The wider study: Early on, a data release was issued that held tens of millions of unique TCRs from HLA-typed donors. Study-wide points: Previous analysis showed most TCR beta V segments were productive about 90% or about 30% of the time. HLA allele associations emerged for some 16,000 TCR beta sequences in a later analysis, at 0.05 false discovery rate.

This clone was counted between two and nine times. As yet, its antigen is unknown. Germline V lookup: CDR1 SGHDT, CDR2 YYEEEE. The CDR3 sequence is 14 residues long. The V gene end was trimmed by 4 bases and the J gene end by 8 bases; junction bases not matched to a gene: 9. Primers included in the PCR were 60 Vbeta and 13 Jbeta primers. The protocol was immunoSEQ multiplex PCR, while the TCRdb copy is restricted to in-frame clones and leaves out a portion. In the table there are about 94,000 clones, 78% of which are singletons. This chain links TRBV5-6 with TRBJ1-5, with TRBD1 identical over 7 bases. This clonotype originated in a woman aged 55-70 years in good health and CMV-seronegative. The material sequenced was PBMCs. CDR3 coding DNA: TGTGCCAGCAGCGAAACAGGGGCCTGGGAGCCCCAGCATTTT. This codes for CASSETGAWEPQHF.